Presented here are 2 T cell receptor beta chains from one specimen sequenced in a study of T cells of healthy individuals. TCRdb fed the 5' RACE reads into MiXCR, producing one record per CDR3 protein. The sample carries some 69,000 distinct CDR3 sequences, roughly 16% recorded once. The receptors originated from a human donor in good health.

In its sample, this clonotype was seen many times. The chain couples TRBV19 to TRBJ2-5; 8 nucleotides line up with TRBD1. The V and J ends lost 6 bases and 5 bases, in that order; junction bases with no gene match: 11. In germline, CDR1 is LNHDA, CDR2 SQIVND (reference sequence). The CDR3 consists of 15 residues. CDR3 residues: CASSFGQGGGETQYF. CDR3 coding DNA: TGTGCCAGTAGCTTCGGACAGGGTGGAGGGGAGACCCAGTACTTC.

This clonotype was counted at least ten times. The chain carries TRBV7-9 and TRBJ1-2; D gene uncertain. With 2 bases removed from V and 4 bases from J, the gap between germline ends came to 11 bases. The CDR3 runs to 14 residues. Germline CDR1 SEHNR, CDR2 FQNEAQ (reference sequence). CDR3 sequence reads: CASSLLGDFYGYTF. The CDR3 DNA is TGTGCCAGCAGCTTACTGGGCGATTTCTATGGCTACACCTTC.